These 22 T cell receptor beta chains share one sample of origin, sequenced in a study of blood T cell repertoires in COVID-19. Measured with immunoSEQ multiplex PCR; TCRdb has only the in-frame clones, and not every one. The data show about 250,000 clones, 80% to 90% seen once. The sample taken for sequencing was peripheral blood. These receptors originate from a man aged 80 or over with acute or convalescent COVID-19.

This chain links TRBV10-1 with TRBJ2-3, with 8 bases aligning to TRBD2. The CDR3 contains 11 residues. Per germline, CDR1 WNHNN and CDR2 SYGVQD (reference sequence). V gave up 4 bases and J gave up 11 bases; unmatched junction bases: 2. The CDR3: CASSGTSLQYF. The CDR3 DNA follows: TGCGCCAGCAGTGGGACTAGCCTGCAGTATTTT.

This sequence joins TRBV19 and TRBJ1-2; possible D gene TRBD1, 5 bases. V was clipped by 3 bases and J by 0 bases, with 11 bases between them. This CDR3 contains 15 residues. The V gene's germline CDR1 is LNHDA and CDR2 SQIVND (reference sequence). The CDR3 bases are TGTGCCAGTAGTATGATCTCCAGGGCTAACTATGGCTACACCTTC. It translates to CASSMISRANYGYTF.

V gene TRBV5-6 combines with J gene TRBJ2-7, with TRBD1 identical over 9 bases. The CDR3 length is 15 residues. V trimming: 2 bases; J trimming: 5 bases; junction bases outside the gene matches: 8. Germline CDR1 is SGHDT and CDR2 is YYEEEE. CDR3 protein: CASSFGRTGADEQYF. The CDR3 DNA reads as TGTGCCAGCAGCTTTGGGAGGACAGGGGCCGACGAGCAGTACTTC.

J is TRBJ2-1 and V is TRBV28, with 10 bases identical to TRBD2. V shed 4 bases and J 9 bases; nucleotides not matched to a gene: 6. There are 14 residues in the CDR3. Germline values: CDR1 MDHEN, CDR2 SYDVKM. CDR3 sequence reads: CASSSSGGKAEQFF. The CDR3 DNA reads TGTGCCAGCAGTTCTAGCGGGGGTAAAGCTGAGCAGTTCTTC.

The V and J genes are TRBV24-1 and TRBJ1-2; 8 bases agree with TRBD1. The CDR3 has 14 amino acids. V dropped 4 bases and J dropped 8; count of bases not matched to a gene: 8. Germline V gene data show CDR1 as KGHDR and CDR2 as SFDVKD. DNA for the CDR3: TGTGCCACCAGTGACGGACAGGGCCTTTCGGGCTACACCTTC. Translating it yields CATSDGQGLSGYTF.

The chain combines TRBV28 with TRBJ2-5; no clear D. This CDR3 spans 11 amino acids. Germline V CDR1 and CDR2: MDHEN, SYDVKM. Trimming removed 7 bases from V and 3 bases from J, with 6 bases in between. CDR3 region: CASTSEETQYF. As DNA, the CDR3 is TGTGCCAGCACCTCGGAAGAGACCCAGTACTTC.

V and J are TRBV25-1 and TRBJ2-5; tentatively, D is TRBD2 (7 bases). This CDR3 region has 13 residues. V lost 7 bases and J 6 bases, leaving 15 bases between the germline ends. Germline CDR1 and CDR2: MGHDK and SYGVNS. The CDR3 reads CASMQVGGQTQYF. DNA for the CDR3: TGTGCCAGCATGCAGGTGGGGGGGCAGACCCAGTACTTC.

This clone was counted a few times. The chain employs TRBV7-3 and TRBJ2-2, with 7 bases that match TRBD2. CDR1 is SGHTA, CDR2 FQGTGA, per germline. J was trimmed by 5 bases and V by 5 bases; bases with no gene match: 2. The CDR3 consists of 13 residues. The DNA of the CDR3 is TGTGCCAGCAGCCGTAGCGGGACCGGGGAGCTGTTTTTT. Translating it yields CASSRSGTGELFF. The full variable domain, its missing parts supplied by reference TRBV7-3 and TRBJ2-2, is GAGVSQTPSNKVTEKGKYVELRCDPISGHTALYWYRQSLGQGPEFLIYFQGTGAADDSGLPNDRFFAVRPEGSVSTLKIQRTERGDSAVYLCASSRSGTGELFFGEGSRLTVL.

The J gene is TRBJ2-7, the V gene TRBV6-5; 9 nucleotides line up with TRBD1. The V segment lost 6 bases and the J segment 3 bases; nucleotides outside the gene matches: 3. The CDR3 runs 13 residues. Per the germline V gene, CDR1 is MNHEY and CDR2 is SVGAGI. For the CDR3, the DNA is TGTGCCAGCAGAGGGACAGGGATCTACGAGCAGTACTTC. Protein sequence: CASRGTGIYEQYF.

The J gene is TRBJ2-1, the V gene TRBV5-5; a weak D match, TRBD2 (5 bases). The CDR3 has 15 amino acids. V was trimmed by 1 base and J by 2 bases, leaving 10 bases between them. Germline CDR1 SGHKS, CDR2 YYEKEE (reference sequence). CDR3 sequence (DNA): TGTGCCAGCAGCTTGTATAGCGACCCCTACAATGAGCAGTTCTTC. This translates into CASSLYSDPYNEQFF.

This rearrangement joins TRBV7-2 to TRBJ2-5; 7 positions match TRBD2. V shed 5 bases and J 1 base; nucleotides not matched to a gene: 4. CDR3 size: 14 residues. Germline assignment: CDR1 SGHTA and CDR2 FQGNSA. CDR3 in DNA: TGTGCCAGCAGCCACGGGGGGACCCAAGAGACCCAGTACTTC. Translation gives CASSHGGTQETQYF.

The count of this clone is one. V usage is TRBV2 and J usage is TRBJ1-5; perhaps TRBD1 as D (5 bases). The CDR3 has 13 residues. Germline CDR1 SNHLY, CDR2 FYNNEI. Trimming removed 7 bases at V and 5 bases at J, with 12 bases between. This CDR3 reads CASTRGGDQPQHF. The CDR3 DNA is TGTGCCAGCACCCGGGGGGGGGATCAGCCCCAGCATTTT.

The chain employs TRBV5-1 and TRBJ2-1; D gene uncertain. The V end lost 1 base, the J end lost 8 bases, and 10 bases lay between the germline ends. This CDR3 region has 13 residues. CDR1 and CDR2 (germline): SGHRS, YFSETQ. The CDR3 loop reads CASSLFQVDEQFF. CDR3 sequence (DNA): TGCGCCAGCAGCTTGTTCCAGGTCGATGAGCAGTTCTTC. The variable domain in full, with the rest retrieved from reference TRBV5-1 and TRBJ2-1, is KAGVTQTPRYLIKTRGQQVTLSCSPISGHRSVSWYQQTPGQGLQFLFEYFSETQRNKGNFPGRFSGRQFSNSRSEMNVSTLELGDSALYLCASSLFQVDEQFFGPGTRLTVL.

V gene TRBV19 combines with J gene TRBJ1-5; D is possibly TRBD1 (5 bases). In germline, CDR1 is LNHDA, CDR2 SQIVND (reference sequence). V lost 2 bases to trimming and J lost 7 bases, with 9 bases between them. The length of the CDR3 is 13 residues. For the CDR3, the DNA is TGTGCCAGTAGTATAAACCAGGGCCAGCCCCAGCATTTT. Translating it yields CASSINQGQPQHF.

The J gene is TRBJ2-7, the V gene TRBV5-1; 8 positions match TRBD2. Per the germline V gene, CDR1 is SGHRS and CDR2 is YFSETQ. CDR3 size: 13 residues. The junction had 6 bases not matched to a gene; V was cut back by 4 bases and J by 6 bases. CDR3 residues: CASSPGREGEQYF. DNA for the CDR3: TGCGCCAGCAGCCCTGGACGGGAGGGCGAGCAGTACTTC. Full variable domain (remainder filled in from reference TRBV5-1 and TRBJ2-7): KAGVTQTPRYLIKTRGQQVTLSCSPISGHRSVSWYQQTPGQGLQFLFEYFSETQRNKGNFPGRFSGRQFSNSRSEMNVSTLELGDSALYLCASSPGREGEQYFGPGTRLTVT.

V is TRBV5-4 and J is TRBJ1-4; 9 positions agree with TRBD1. This CDR3 has 13 amino acids. V shed 2 bases and J 8 bases; nucleotides not matched to a gene: 1. Germline V gives CDR1 SGHNT, CDR2 YYREEE (reference sequence). The CDR3 nucleotides are TGTGCCAGCAGCTTAGGGACAGGGGAAAAACTGTTTTTT. It is translated as CASSLGTGEKLFF.

This clone has only one observation. The chain carries TRBV28 and TRBJ1-1; no clear D. Trimming took 4 bases from V and 1 from J, leaving 10 bases between them. CDR1 and CDR2 (germline): MDHEN, SYDVKM. CDR3 size: 14 residues. The CDR3 protein is CASSWPGGNTEAFF. DNA of the CDR3: TGTGCCAGCAGTTGGCCTGGCGGGAACACTGAAGCTTTCTTT.

The V gene is TRBV30, the J gene TRBJ1-2; D uncertain. Trimming removed 8 bases at V and 2 bases at J, with 15 bases between. Germline V CDR1 and CDR2: GTSNPN, SVGIG (reference sequence). This CDR3 has 13 residues. The CDR3 loop is CAAPGTANYGYTF. The CDR3 region has the DNA TGTGCCGCCCCCGGTACAGCAAACTATGGCTACACCTTC.

The chain combines TRBV28 with TRBJ2-7; 9 bases fit TRBD1. Trimming took 2 bases from V and 5 from J; bases not matched to a gene: 10. This CDR3 is 16 amino acids long. Germline CDR1 reads MDHEN; CDR2 reads SYDVKM. CDR3 sequence (DNA): TGTGCCAGCAGTTTACGCCCGGGACAGGGTTCCCACGAGCAGTACTTC. It translates to CASSLRPGQGSHEQYF.

The rearrangement uses TRBV27 and TRBJ2-5; 9 bases are a match to TRBD2. J was trimmed by 4 bases and V by 4 bases; bases with no gene match: 4. Per the germline V gene, CDR1 is MNHEY and CDR2 is SMNVEV (reference sequence). There are 14 residues in the CDR3. CDR3 amino acids: CASSSAGGPETQYF. The DNA for the CDR3 is TGTGCCAGCAGTTCCGCGGGGGGGCCAGAGACCCAGTACTTC.

The rearrangement links TRBV30 to TRBJ2-2; D gene uncertain. The CDR3 has 13 residues. Per germline, CDR1 GTSNPN and CDR2 SVGIG (reference sequence). V lost 0 bases, J lost 3 bases, and 5 bases lay in between. The CDR3 sequence is CAWSVHDTGELFF. For the CDR3, the DNA is TGTGCCTGGAGTGTACATGACACCGGGGAGCTGTTTTTT.

The rearrangement uses TRBV6-4 and TRBJ1-4; 9 bases match TRBD1. Germline-derived CDR1 and CDR2 are MRHNA and SNTAGT. V gave up 6 bases and J gave up 5 bases; unmatched junction bases: 7. This CDR3 region has 15 residues. CDR3 sequence reads: CASRPSGTGNEKLFF. CDR3 in DNA: TGTGCCAGCAGGCCCTCCGGGACAGGGAATGAAAAACTGTTTTTT.